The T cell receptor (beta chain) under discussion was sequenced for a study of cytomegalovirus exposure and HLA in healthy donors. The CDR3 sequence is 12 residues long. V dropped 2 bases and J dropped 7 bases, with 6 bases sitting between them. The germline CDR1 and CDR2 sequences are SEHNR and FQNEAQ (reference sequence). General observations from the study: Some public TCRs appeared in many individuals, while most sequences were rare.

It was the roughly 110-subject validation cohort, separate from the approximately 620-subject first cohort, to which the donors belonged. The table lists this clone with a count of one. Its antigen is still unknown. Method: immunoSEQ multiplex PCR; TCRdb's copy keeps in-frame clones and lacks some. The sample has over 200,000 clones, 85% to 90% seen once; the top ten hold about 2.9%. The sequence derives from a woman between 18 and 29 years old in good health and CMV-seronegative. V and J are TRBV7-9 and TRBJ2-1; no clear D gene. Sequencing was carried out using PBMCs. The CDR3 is CASSLLRNEQFF. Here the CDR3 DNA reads TGTGCCAGCAGCTTACTCCGGAATGAGCAGTTCTTC.